This T cell receptor beta chain emerged from a study of identical twins listed by TCRdb under 2016. For the wider study: To test whether fetal clonotypes persist, this study deep-sequenced TCR alpha and beta repertoires from monozygotic twins, from unrelated adults of various ages, and from cord blood. To rule out contamination, the twin experiments were replicated at different times with different library preparation protocols. Paper-wide results and their limitations: Compared with coincidental sharing between unrelated individuals, out-of-frame TCR alpha sequences shared between twins had an excess of sequences with low generation probability. Recombination models systematically underestimated out-of-frame TCR alpha sharing in monozygotic twins but agreed with sharing between unrelated individuals. Zero-insertion analyses could be partly confounded by invariant T cells such as MAIT and iNKT, although diverse VJ usage argued against such confounding for most clonotypes. Fewer insertions were carried by abundant cord blood beta clonotypes; a weaker similar trend was observed in young adult naive repertoires, while no such trend was observed in memory repertoires. Because the same donors could not be followed over many years, the conclusions depended on cross-sectional statistical analysis. Excess twin sharing in beta out-of-frame sequences was weaker because fewer shared sequences lowered the signal-to-noise ratio.

Library creation used 5' RACE. Sequencing was performed on an Illumina HiSeq 2000. A universal primer binding site was introduced by template switching, and a unique molecular identifier was present in the final cDNA, enabling accurate counting of TCR cDNA molecules. Specific primers in the conserved constant-segment region were used to synthesize first-strand cDNA for TCR alpha and beta chains. To control for contamination, each cDNA library was double barcoded with a SMART-Mk sample barcode plus Illumina barcodes. TruSeq adapter sequences along with Illumina sample barcodes were introduced in two successive PCR steps. The TCR alpha and beta cDNA libraries were sequenced on the Illumina HiSeq platform using custom primers. In the original analysis: MiGEC processed the raw reads to extract unique molecular identifiers, while MiXCR was used to determine the CDR3 positions. For each individual, recombination models were inferred using an EM algorithm with the repgenHMM and IGoR tools. Shared clonotypes were analyzed with the tcR package in R, and sharing was normalized by the product of cloneset sizes. Out-of-frame nonproductive sequences were analyzed to study raw recombination free of thymic and clonal selection effects. Using fastp trimming at Q25 and MiXCR clonotype assembly, TCRdb reanalyzed the public sequencing data and kept in-frame beta chains. Each entry merges the rows of one CDR3 protein and shows their most common DNA and genes. The V and J calls were not made by the authors but by TCRdb's processing. This sample lists hundreds of thousands of distinct CDR3 sequences; around a sixth were detected once. Roughly 13% of the sample rests with the top ten.

V gives up 5 bases and J gives up 2 bases, and the segment between their germline ends measures 13 bases. The CDR3 covers 14 residues, taking in both the cysteine and the phenylalanine. Only CDR3 DNA remains: 42 bases, in frame from the first base. CDR1 and CDR2 were assigned from the germline V gene as SGHTA and FQGNSA. Only healthy Caucasian donors were included. Three pairs of female monozygotic twins, all aged about 18 to 30 years, were included in the twin cohort. Peripheral blood mononuclear cells were the source from which RNA for the TCR libraries was isolated. Comments on this clonotype: This receptor's antigen is unknown. Per-nucleotide qualities are absent, and no much larger clonotype sits a single base away.

The sample was also linked to a second study, of T cells expressing NK-cell markers. Reported in the second study: Three sorted T-cell subsets (CD3+CD56+NKG2C+, CD3+CD56+NKG2C- and CD3+CD56-NKG2C+) from under 10 donors had their TCR beta-chain repertoires profiled. Among the eight sequenced donors, only one was HCMV-seronegative, while the other seven were HCMV-seropositive. In several experiments an anti-gammadeltaTCR antibody was added to restrict sorting to alphabetaTCR-expressing T cells. In about six donors, the dominant CD3+CD56+NKG2C+ clonotypes were found to rank among the top 10 CD8+ clonotypes and to make up roughly 1.0-7.5% of CD8+ T cells. Those dominant clonotypes were again the most abundant among CD3+CD56-NKG2C+ cells in a handful of donors, at roughly 25-60.1%. It remained unclear whether the expanded NKG2C-expressing T cell clones were specific for HCMV antigens. The eight sequenced donors were randomly selected healthy volunteers, three men and five women. To determine HCMV serostatus, a commercial ELISA kit was used to detect HCMV-specific IgG in serum. Bulk peripheral blood T-cell repertoires were additionally sequenced from unsorted PBMC for over five donors. Reads were demultiplexed and grouped by UMI with MIGEC, and clonotypes were assembled and quantified with MiTCR. Only TCR cDNA sequences supported by at least two reads were kept to exclude erroneous sequences. The tcR package was used for downstream repertoire analysis, with clonotypes matched between fractions based on CDR3 nucleotide sequence plus V segment. VDJmatch was used to annotate antigen specificity against VDJdb, with one amino acid substitution in CDR3 permitted.

This clonotype originated in a woman aged 18-29 years in good health. Sequenced: PBMCs. In this chain, TRBV7-2 is recombined with TRBJ2-7; perhaps TRBD1 is the D gene, with 5 bases matching. The CDR3 here reads CASSVAGFPYEQYF. The DNA sequence is given as TGTGCCAGCAGCGTCGCAGGGTTTCCCTACGAGCAGTACTTC.